This T cell receptor beta chain was sequenced for a study of shared clonotypes between healthy human individuals. Findings of the study overall: Rarefaction showed that sequencing of sorted subsets was incomplete (despite large depth). Generation probability values for non-shared clonotypes were lower than those for clonotypes shared by all four donors.

Of note for this clone: Its antigen remains unidentified.

Assay: immunoSEQ multiplex PCR; the TCRdb copy retains only in-frame clones and omits some. The top ten clones hold 0.25% to 0.35% of a sample with hundreds of thousands of clones, roughly 98% of them seen once. Naive-designated CD8 cells lacked CD45RO, were positively enriched for CCR7, and omitted terminally differentiated effector memory CD45RA+ cells. Germline V lookup: CDR1 SGHTA, CDR2 FQGNSA. This CDR3 spans 15 amino acids. V shed 4 bases and J 4 bases; nucleotides not matched to a gene: 8. The chain uses TRBV7-2 and TRBJ2-7; 9 positions match TRBD2. The clonotype originates from a man aged 30 to 39 in good health. The sample was naive CD8+ T cells sorted from blood. The CDR3 region has the DNA TGTGCCAGCAGCTCCCACGGACTAGCGTCGTACGAGCAGTACTTC. It encodes CASSSHGLASYEQYF. Using reference TRBV7-2 and TRBJ2-7 for the parts outside the CDR3, the full variable domain is GAGVSQSPSNKVTEKGKDVELRCDPISGHTALYWYRQSLGQGLEFLIYFQGNSAPDKSGLPSDRFSAERTGGSVSTLTIQRTQQEDSAVYLCASSSHGLASYEQYFGPGTRLTVT.